This entry lists 13 T cell receptor beta chains sequenced from one sample in a study of blood T cell repertoires in COVID-19. Libraries were prepared by immunoSEQ multiplex PCR; TCRdb keeps only in-frame clonotypes and omits some of them. The sample has 250,000 to 300,000 clones, approximately 85% seen once. Material for sequencing was PBMCs or T cells enriched from blood (not recorded which). The receptors were gathered from a woman in her twenties or thirties who had recovered from COVID-19.

This sequence joins TRBV7-2 and TRBJ2-5; maybe TRBD2 (5 bases). V lost 2 bases and J lost 1, with 11 bases in between. Germline-derived CDR1 and CDR2 are SGHTA and FQGNSA. The length of the CDR3 is 15 residues. The CDR3 nucleotides read TGTGCCAGCAGCTTACGGTCGGGGATCCAAGAGACCCAGTACTTC. The encoded protein is CASSLRSGIQETQYF.

The chain carries TRBV7-2 and TRBJ1-5; no clear D. The germline V and J ends were trimmed by 1 base and 8 bases, with 6 bases remaining between them. In germline, CDR1 is SGHTA, CDR2 FQGNSA. This CDR3 comprises 12 residues. CDR3 DNA sequence: TGTGCCAGCAGCTTAGGAGTGGAGCCCCAGCATTTT. Its protein product is CASSLGVEPQHF.

This rearrangement joins TRBV6-5 to TRBJ2-7, with TRBD1 matching over 10 bases. Germline V gene sequence: CDR1 MNHEY, CDR2 SVGAGI. The ends lost 6 bases at V and 2 bases at J; junction bases unmatched: 4. This CDR3 contains 14 residues. DNA for the CDR3: TGTGCCAGCAGAGACAGGGGGCCCACCTACGAGCAGTACTTC. Translation: CASRDRGPTYEQYF.

The chain carries TRBV29-1 and TRBJ1-1, with D possibly being TRBD1 (5 bases). CDR3 length: 10 amino acids. Trimming shortened V by 5 bases and J by 6 bases, and 7 bases separated the two germline ends. Germline V gene data show CDR1 as SQVTM and CDR2 as ANQGSEA. The chain's CDR3 is CSVWDSEAFF. The CDR3 nucleotides are TGCAGCGTTTGGGACTCTGAAGCTTTCTTT.

The chain combines TRBV4-3 with TRBJ1-2; no reliable D call. Germline V CDR1 and CDR2: LGHNA, YSLEER. This CDR3 comprises 14 residues. Trimming removed 0 bases from V and 2 bases from J, with 7 bases in between. The CDR3 here is CASSQDAVNYGYTF. The CDR3 coding sequence is TGCGCCAGCAGCCAAGACGCGGTGAACTATGGCTACACCTTC.

This chain joins TRBV13 and TRBJ2-2, with D possibly matching TRBD2 (6 bases). The CDR3 contains 18 residues. Germline V gives CDR1 PRHDT, CDR2 FYEKMQ (reference sequence). The germline V and J ends were trimmed by 3 bases and 4 bases, with 21 bases remaining between them. CDR3 loop: CASSFYYFGEESTGELFF. CDR3 DNA: TGTGCCAGCAGCTTTTATTACTTCGGGGAGGAGAGCACCGGGGAGCTGTTTTTT.

This chain links TRBV27 with TRBJ2-5; 15 bases are shared with TRBD2. CDR3 length: 22 residues. V lost 0 bases and J lost 5; bases outside the gene matches: 19. Germline V lookup: CDR1 MNHEY, CDR2 SMNVEV (reference sequence). Written as DNA, the CDR3 is TGTGCCAGCAGTTTATCGGGACCCGGGACTAGCGGGAGGCCTACATCTCGGGAGACCCAGTACTTC. Protein sequence: CASSLSGPGTSGRPTSRETQYF.

V is TRBV27 and J is TRBJ2-4, with a weak D call TRBD1 (6 bases). Trimming took off 4 bases at V and 3 bases at J, with 13 bases between the two ends. Germline CDR1 is MNHEY and CDR2 is SMNVEV (reference sequence). The CDR3 length is 15 residues. CDR3: CASSSGVGGKNIQYF. The CDR3 bases are TGTGCCAGCAGTTCCGGGGTAGGGGGCAAAAACATTCAGTACTTC.

J is TRBJ2-1 and V is TRBV13, with 12 bases lining up with TRBD2. CDR3 length equals 14 residues. The V gene end was trimmed by 7 bases and the J gene end by 4 bases; junction bases not matched to a gene: 2. Germline CDR1 reads PRHDT; CDR2 reads FYEKMQ (reference sequence). The DNA for the CDR3 is TGTGCCAGCAAACTAGCGGGAGGATACAATGAGCAGTTCTTC. It encodes CASKLAGGYNEQFF.

The chain links TRBV11-1 to TRBJ1-1; D ambiguous. Trimming removed 0 bases from V and 1 base from J, with 6 bases in between. This CDR3 contains 14 residues. Germline V gene sequence: CDR1 SGHAT, CDR2 FQDESV (reference sequence). DNA of the CDR3: TGTGCCAGCAGCTTAGCGCGTGGGAACACTGAAGCTTTCTTT. Translated, it gives CASSLARGNTEAFF.

This clone has more than one count but fewer than ten. This chain joins TRBV2 and TRBJ1-4; no reliable D call. The CDR3 extends over 12 amino acids. V was cut by 8 bases and J by 8 bases, with 12 bases left in between. Germline V gene sequence: CDR1 SNHLY, CDR2 FYNNEI. The DNA for the CDR3 is TGTGCCAGCGACGGAGAGAAGGAAAAACTGTTTTTT. This encodes CASDGEKEKLFF.

This rearrangement joins TRBV19 to TRBJ2-5, with 7 positions matching TRBD2. V lost 8 bases to trimming and J lost 3 bases; unmatched junction nucleotides: 12. This CDR3 has 15 residues. CDR1 and CDR2 (germline): LNHDA, SQIVND (reference sequence). Written as DNA, the CDR3 is TGTGCCAGTCCTAGCGGTGAGGGTCTTAAAGAGACCCAGTACTTC. Protein: CASPSGEGLKETQYF.

The V call is TRBV2, the J call TRBJ2-1; 9 nucleotides agree with TRBD2. In germline, CDR1 is SNHLY, CDR2 FYNNEI. The CDR3 consists of 14 residues. Trimming cost V 10 bases and J 7 bases; bases outside gene matches: 11. In DNA, the CDR3 is TGTGCCATAATTCGGCTAGCGGGACCGAATGAGCAGTTCTTC. It translates to CAIIRLAGPNEQFF.